This T cell receptor (beta chain) appears in the sequencing data of a study of cytomegalovirus exposure and HLA in healthy donors. The CDR3 has 15 amino acids. Trimming shortened V by 8 bases and J by 1 base, and 15 bases separated the two germline ends. Germline-derived CDR1 and CDR2 are LNHDA and SQIVND (reference sequence). Researchers ran the PCR with 60 Vbeta and 13 Jbeta primers. TCRdb's table, derived via immunoSEQ multiplex PCR, lists solely in-frame clones and lacks some. The sample yields 95,000 to 150,000 clones, 70% to 85% seen once. The TCR comes from a human donor in good health. This chain uses TRBV19 with TRBJ1-5, with a tentative D call TRBD1 (5 bases). Source material: PBMCs. The CDR3 DNA is TGTGCCAGTCGGCAGTTTGGGGGGAGCAATCAGCCCCAGCATTTT. Translation: CASRQFGGSNQPQHF.